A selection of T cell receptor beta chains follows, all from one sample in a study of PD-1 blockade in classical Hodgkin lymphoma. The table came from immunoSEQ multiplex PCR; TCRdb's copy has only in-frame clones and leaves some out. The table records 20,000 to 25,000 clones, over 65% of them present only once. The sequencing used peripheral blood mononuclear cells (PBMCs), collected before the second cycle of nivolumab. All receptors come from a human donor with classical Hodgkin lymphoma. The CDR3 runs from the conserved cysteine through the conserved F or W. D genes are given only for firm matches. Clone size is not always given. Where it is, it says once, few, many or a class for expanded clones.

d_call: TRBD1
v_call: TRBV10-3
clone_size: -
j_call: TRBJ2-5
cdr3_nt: TGTGCCAGCAGTTCCGGGACAGGGTTTGGGACCCAGTACTTC
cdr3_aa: CASSSGTGFGTQYF

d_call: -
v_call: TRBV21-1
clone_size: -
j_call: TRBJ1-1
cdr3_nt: TGTGCCAGCAGCAAAGAAGGTCTGGGGAACAGCCCGGGCACTGAAGCTTTCTTT
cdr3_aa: CASSKEGLGNSPGTEAFF

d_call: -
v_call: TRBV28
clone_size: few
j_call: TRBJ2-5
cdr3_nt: TGTGCCAGCAGTTTAAGCTCCATCCAAGAGACCCAGTACTTC
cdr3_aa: CASSLSSIQETQYF

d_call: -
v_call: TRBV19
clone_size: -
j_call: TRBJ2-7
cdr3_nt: TGTGCCAGTAGTCCGGACGGATACTACGAGCAGTACTTC
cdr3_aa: CASSPDGYYEQYF

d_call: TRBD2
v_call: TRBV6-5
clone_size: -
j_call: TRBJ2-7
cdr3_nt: TGTGCCACCACAAAAGGGACTAGCGGAACCTACGAGCAGTACTTC
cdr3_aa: CATTKGTSGTYEQYF

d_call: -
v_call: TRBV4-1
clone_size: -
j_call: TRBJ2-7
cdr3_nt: TGCGCCAGCAGCCAAAAAGGAGACGAGCAGTACTTC
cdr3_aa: CASSQKGDEQYF

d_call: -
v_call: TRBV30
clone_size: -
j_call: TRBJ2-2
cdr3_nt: TGTGCCTGGGGGGGTGCTAGAACCAACCTCTTACCCGGGGAGCTGTTTTTT
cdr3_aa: CAWGGARTNLLPGELFF

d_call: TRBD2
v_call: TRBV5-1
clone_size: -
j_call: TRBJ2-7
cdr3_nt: TGCGCCAGCAGCCCCGGACTAGCGGGAGGCAACGAGCAGTACTTC
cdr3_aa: CASSPGLAGGNEQYF

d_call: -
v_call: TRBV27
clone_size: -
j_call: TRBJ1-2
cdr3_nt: TGTGCCAGCAGTTTGATGGGAGGCTATGGCTACACCTTC
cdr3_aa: CASSLMGGYGYTF

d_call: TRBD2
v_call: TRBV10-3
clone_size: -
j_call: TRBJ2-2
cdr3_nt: TGTGCTTGTGGGACTAGCGGGAGTACCGGGGAGCTGTTTTTT
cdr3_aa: CACGTSGSTGELFF

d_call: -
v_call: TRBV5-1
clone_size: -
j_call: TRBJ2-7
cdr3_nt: TGCGCCAGCAGCTCGGAACAGGGCTACGAGCAGTACTTC
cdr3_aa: CASSSEQGYEQYF

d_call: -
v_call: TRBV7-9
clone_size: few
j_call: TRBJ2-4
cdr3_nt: TGTGCCAGCAGCTTATTTCGGCTAGCAGATAGTCTAGCCAAAAACATTCAGTACTTC
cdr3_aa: CASSLFRLADSLAKNIQYF

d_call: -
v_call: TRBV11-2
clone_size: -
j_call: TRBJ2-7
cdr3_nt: TGTGCCAGCAGCTTAGCCGGAGTCGGGAGAGGGGGCGAGCAGTACTTC
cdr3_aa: CASSLAGVGRGGEQYF

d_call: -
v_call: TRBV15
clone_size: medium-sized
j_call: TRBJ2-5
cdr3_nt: TGTGCCACCAGCAGAGGTCGGCTACTAATGGAGACCCAGTACTTC
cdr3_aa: CATSRGRLLMETQYF

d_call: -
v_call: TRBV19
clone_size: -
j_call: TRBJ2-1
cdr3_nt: TGTGCCAGTAGTAACGGAGGCAGGGCGAACAATGAGCAGTTCTTC
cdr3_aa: CASSNGGRANNEQFF

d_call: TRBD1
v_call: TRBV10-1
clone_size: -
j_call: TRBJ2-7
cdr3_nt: TGCGCCAGCGCCCAGGGGACAGGGGGCGCGTATGGCTACGAGCAGTACTTC
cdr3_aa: CASAQGTGGAYGYEQYF

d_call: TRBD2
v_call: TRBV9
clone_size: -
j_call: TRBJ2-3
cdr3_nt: TGTGCCAGCAGCAGCCCCAGCGGGACTAGCGGGAGTACTAGCACAGATACGCAGTATTTT
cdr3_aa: CASSSPSGTSGSTSTDTQYF

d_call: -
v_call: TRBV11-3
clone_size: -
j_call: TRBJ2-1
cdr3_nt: TGTGCCAGCAGCTTAGGAGGGGGAAACAATGAGCAGTTCTTC
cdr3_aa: CASSLGGGNNEQFF

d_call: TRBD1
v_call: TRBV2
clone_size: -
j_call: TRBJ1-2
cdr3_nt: TGTGCCAGCGGACCGGGACAGGGGCTAACTGGGGGCTACACCTTC
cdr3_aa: CASGPGQGLTGGYTF

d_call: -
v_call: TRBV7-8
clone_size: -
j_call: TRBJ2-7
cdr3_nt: TGTGCCAGCAGCTTAACTGTGGGAGACTACGAGCAGTACTTC
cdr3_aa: CASSLTVGDYEQYF

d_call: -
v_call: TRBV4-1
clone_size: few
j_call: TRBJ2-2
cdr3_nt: TGCGCCAGCAGCAACAGCGGGGAGCTGTTTTTT
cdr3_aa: CASSNSGELFF

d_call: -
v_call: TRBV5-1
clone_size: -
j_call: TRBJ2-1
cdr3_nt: TGCGCCAGCAGCTTGATCCTAGCGACGGATGAGCAGTTCTTC
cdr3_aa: CASSLILATDEQFF

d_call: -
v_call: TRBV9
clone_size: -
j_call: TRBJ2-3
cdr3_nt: TGTGCCAGCAGCGTTGAACCCGGGCCCCGGGTCGGGGATACGCAGTATTTT
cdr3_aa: CASSVEPGPRVGDTQYF

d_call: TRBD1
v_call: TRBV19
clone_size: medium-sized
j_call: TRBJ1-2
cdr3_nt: TGTGCCAGTAGTAGACAGGGCCTTAACTATGGCTACACCTTC
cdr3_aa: CASSRQGLNYGYTF

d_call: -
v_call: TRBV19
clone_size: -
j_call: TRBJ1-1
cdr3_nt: TGTGCCAGTAGTATGGGGAGGCCTGCGTCAGAAGCTTTCTTT
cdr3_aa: CASSMGRPASEAFF

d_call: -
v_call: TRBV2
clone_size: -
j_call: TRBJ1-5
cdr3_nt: TGTGCCAGCACCCGACAGGTCAATCAGCCCCAGCATTTT
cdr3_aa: CASTRQVNQPQHF

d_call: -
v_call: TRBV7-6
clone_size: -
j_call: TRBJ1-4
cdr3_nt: TGTGCCAGCAGCTTAGAGGCAGATAATGAAAAACTGTTTTTT
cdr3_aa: CASSLEADNEKLFF

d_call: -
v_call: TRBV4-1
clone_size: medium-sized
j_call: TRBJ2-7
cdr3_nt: TGCGCCAGCAGCCAAGATCAACGCTCTTACGAGCAGTACTTC
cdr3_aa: CASSQDQRSYEQYF

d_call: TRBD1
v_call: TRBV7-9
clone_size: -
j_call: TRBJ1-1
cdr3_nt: TGTGCCAGCAGCTCCCAGGGGGGGAACACTGAAGCTTTCTTT
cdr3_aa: CASSSQGGNTEAFF

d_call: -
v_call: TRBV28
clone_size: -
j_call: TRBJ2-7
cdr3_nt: TGTGCCACACAGAAACCACCCTTAAGACAGGAAAAGGCAAACGAGCAGTACTTC
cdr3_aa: CATQKPPLRQEKANEQYF

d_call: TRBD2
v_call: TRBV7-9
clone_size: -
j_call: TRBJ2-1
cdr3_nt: TGTGCCAGCAGCTTAGTTTTGACTAGCGGAGGTTCCTACAATGAGCAGTTCTTC
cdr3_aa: CASSLVLTSGGSYNEQFF

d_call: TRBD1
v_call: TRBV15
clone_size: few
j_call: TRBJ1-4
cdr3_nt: TGTGCCACCAGCAGCGGGACAGGGCGCGGTGAAAAACTGTTTTTT
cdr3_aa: CATSSGTGRGEKLFF

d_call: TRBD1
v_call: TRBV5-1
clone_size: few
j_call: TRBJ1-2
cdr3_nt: TGCGCCAGCAGCTCCACAGGGGGCTGGAACTATGGCTACACCTTC
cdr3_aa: CASSSTGGWNYGYTF

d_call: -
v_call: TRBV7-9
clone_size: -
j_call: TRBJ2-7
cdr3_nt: TGTGCCAGCAGCTTAGGGGCTGCCGGAACCTACGAGCAGTACTTC
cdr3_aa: CASSLGAAGTYEQYF

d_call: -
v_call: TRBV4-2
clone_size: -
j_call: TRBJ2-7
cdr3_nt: TGTGCCAGCAGCCAAGATGGATACGACGACGAGCAGTACTTC
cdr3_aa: CASSQDGYDDEQYF